The 32 T cell receptor beta chains below all came from one sample that was sequenced in a study of monozygotic twins with inflammatory bowel disease. Using the 5' RACE reads, TCRdb records one entry per CDR3 protein without DNA. The sample is made up of more than 350,000 distinct CDR3 sequences, and the top ten hold about 2.4% of it. Input material: blood. The receptors here all came from a human donor with ulcerative colitis or Crohn's disease, or a healthy co-twin of an affected twin (not recorded which).

The CDR3 region is CASSPGLAAQGEQFF. The chain joins TRBV18 to TRBJ2-1; the D gene TCRdb calls, TRBD2, cannot be checked with no DNA. This CDR3 region has 15 residues. From germline, CDR1 is KGHSH and CDR2 LQKENI.

CDR3 residues: CASRIQGSGELFF. The chain couples TRBV6-6 to TRBJ2-2; TCRdb returns TRBD1, unconfirmable since there is no DNA. CDR3 length: 13 residues. Germline assignment: CDR1 MNHNY and CDR2 SVGAGI (reference sequence).

The V and J genes are TRBV7-8 and TRBJ2-7. This CDR3 region has 12 residues. In germline, CDR1 is SGHVS, CDR2 FQNEAQ. CDR3 sequence: CASSLAQLEQYF.

V and J are TRBV23-1 and TRBJ2-3; the TRBD1 assignment by TCRdb is unverifiable without DNA. TRBV23-1 is flagged as an ORF with uncertain function. The length of the CDR3 is 15 residues. The CDR3 protein is CASSRNRGRSDTQYF.

The chain is built from TRBV7-9 and TRBJ1-1; TCRdb returns TRBD1, unconfirmable since there is no DNA. Germline-derived CDR1 and CDR2 are SEHNR and FQNEAQ (reference sequence). The CDR3 covers 12 residues. The CDR3: CASSLATREAFF.

V and J are TRBV4-3 and TRBJ2-5; TCRdb names TRBD2, which stays unverified in the absence of DNA. This CDR3 is built from 15 residues. The germline V gene has CDR1 LGHNA and CDR2 YSLEER. The chain's CDR3 is CASSQGLAGVETQYF.

The V call is TRBV7-9, the J call TRBJ2-3; TCRdb reports TRBD1, a call that lacks DNA to check it against. Germline V gene data show CDR1 as SEHNR and CDR2 as FQNEAQ (reference sequence). The CDR3 covers 15 residues. The CDR3 is CASSITGGTTDTQYF.

The chain employs TRBV9 and TRBJ2-3. Per the germline V gene, CDR1 is SGDLS and CDR2 is YYNGEE. This CDR3 is built from 12 residues. The CDR3 sequence is CASSVGLDTQYF.

The V call is TRBV20-1, the J call TRBJ1-1. Per the germline V gene, CDR1 is DFQATT and CDR2 is SNEGSKA (reference sequence). The CDR3 length is 11 residues. The CDR3 is CSARRETEAFF.

V gene TRBV11-2 combines with J gene TRBJ2-1; the TCRdb D gene call, TRBD1, has no DNA to confirm it. The CDR3 has 18 residues. Germline V gives CDR1 SGHAT, CDR2 FQNNGV. Here the CDR3 reads CASSSTAGQLSSYNEQFF.

The rearrangement joins TRBV6-1 to TRBJ2-2; absent DNA, TCRdb's TRBD2 call cannot be checked. Germline loops: CDR1 MNHNS, CDR2 SASEGT. The length of the CDR3 is 15 residues. The CDR3 sequence is CASNWRGANTGELFF.

This sequence joins TRBV7-9 and TRBJ1-2; there is no DNA to check the TCRdb D call of TRBD1. Germline lookup yields CDR1 SEHNR and CDR2 FQNEAQ (reference sequence). This CDR3 region has 12 residues. The chain's CDR3 is CAGSSGSYGYTF.

The chain combines TRBV12-3 or TRBV12-4 with TRBJ1-1; TCRdb outputs TRBD1, but without DNA this stays unchecked. CDR3 size: 14 residues. CDR3 amino acids: CASSFAGGVTEAFF.

The J gene is TRBJ1-2, the V gene TRBV20-1; TCRdb indicates TRBD1, and absent DNA this call remains unverified. The CDR3 loop spans 13 amino acids. CDR1 and CDR2 from the germline V gene are DFQATT and SNEGSKA (reference sequence). The chain's CDR3 is CSAPGQSNYGYTF.

This chain connects TRBV20-1 to TRBJ2-2; TCRdb calls TRBD2, which cannot be checked without DNA. The CDR3 runs 15 residues. CDR1 and CDR2 (germline): DFQATT, SNEGSKA (reference sequence). The CDR3 sequence is CSARGGGGGTGELFF.

V usage is TRBV7-9 and J usage is TRBJ2-3; TCRdb calls TRBD1, which cannot be checked without DNA. The CDR3 loop spans 14 amino acids. CDR1 is SEHNR, CDR2 FQNEAQ, per germline (reference sequence). CDR3 amino acids: CASSWGTGSDTQYF.

The gene calls are TRBV5-1 and TRBJ2-1; TCRdb returns TRBD2, unconfirmable since there is no DNA. Germline V gene data show CDR1 as SGHRS and CDR2 as YFSETQ. The CDR3 is 19 amino acids. The CDR3: CASSLGLAGLQSSYNEQFF.

The gene calls are TRBV5-1 and TRBJ2-1. Per germline, CDR1 SGHRS and CDR2 YFSETQ. This CDR3 has 13 residues. The CDR3 sequence is CASSQTGYNEQFF.

The chain carries TRBV7-3 and TRBJ2-3; checking the TCRdb D call of TRBD1 is not possible without DNA. This CDR3 is 15 amino acids long. Germline V lookup: CDR1 SGHTA, CDR2 FQGTGA. Here the CDR3 reads CASNPGTGGADTQYF.

V is TRBV5-1 and J is TRBJ2-1; lacking DNA, the TRBD1 call made by TCRdb goes unchecked. CDR3 size: 14 residues. The V gene's germline CDR1 is SGHRS and CDR2 YFSETQ. The CDR3 spells CASTRGTDYNEQFF.

This chain connects TRBV6-5 to TRBJ2-5; there is no DNA to check the TCRdb D call of TRBD1. The CDR3 has 15 amino acids. The germline CDR1 and CDR2 sequences are MNHEY and SVGAGI. The CDR3 spells CASSSGTAYQETQYF.

The rearrangement links TRBV28 to TRBJ2-7; there is no DNA to check the TCRdb D call of TRBD1. The CDR3 totals 14 residues. Germline CDR1 and CDR2: MDHEN and SYDVKM. CDR3 residues: CASIEGTAPSEQYF.

The chain uses TRBV7-9 and TRBJ2-1. CDR3 size: 14 residues. CDR1 is SEHNR, CDR2 FQNEAQ, per germline (reference sequence). This CDR3 is CASSLEGRYNEQFF.

The V gene is TRBV18, the J gene TRBJ2-7; TCRdb picks TRBD2, but there is no DNA to check that call. The CDR3 runs to 16 residues. Germline CDR1 KGHSH, CDR2 LQKENI. CDR3 region: CASSPLVGTSGYEQYF.

The rearrangement links TRBV20-1 to TRBJ2-5; TCRdb outputs TRBD2, but without DNA this stays unchecked. This CDR3 has 14 residues. Germline CDR1 is DFQATT and CDR2 is SNEGSKA (reference sequence). CDR3 sequence: CSARSGAVQETQYF.

The chain is built from TRBV7-8 and TRBJ1-2. The CDR3 covers 14 residues. Germline V gene sequence: CDR1 SGHVS, CDR2 FQNEAQ. This CDR3 is CASSLEGSNYGYTF.

The chain has TRBV7-2 and TRBJ2-7; TCRdb names TRBD1, which stays unverified in the absence of DNA. This CDR3 is 14 amino acids long. Germline V lookup: CDR1 SGHTA, CDR2 FQGNSA. CDR3 amino acids: CASSLGGSKYEQYF.

This chain uses TRBV20-1 with TRBJ2-5; as DNA is missing, the TRBD2 call by TCRdb cannot be tested. Germline V gives CDR1 DFQATT, CDR2 SNEGSKA (reference sequence). The CDR3 covers 13 residues. The CDR3 region is CSAVLRDQETQYF.

The chain has TRBV12-3 or TRBV12-4 and TRBJ2-3; TCRdb selects TRBD2, and the lack of DNA leaves this call unchecked. The CDR3 contains 16 residues. CDR3 sequence: CASSLLGLVGTDTQYF.

V and J are TRBV5-1 and TRBJ1-2; TCRdb returns TRBD1, unconfirmable since there is no DNA. The CDR3 extends over 14 amino acids. Germline V gene data show CDR1 as SGHRS and CDR2 as YFSETQ. The CDR3: CASSISGTAGGYTF.

This sequence joins TRBV4-2 and TRBJ2-1; checking the TCRdb D call of TRBD2 is not possible without DNA. The CDR3 has 17 residues. From germline, CDR1 is LGHNA and CDR2 YNFKEQ. The CDR3 loop is CASSQDPPSGVYNEQFF.

The chain uses TRBV7-2 and TRBJ2-3; the D call from TCRdb, TRBD2, cannot be confirmed without DNA. CDR3 length: 16 amino acids. The germline gives CDR1 SGHTA, CDR2 FQGNSA. The CDR3 spells CASSEGWTGLVDTQYF.